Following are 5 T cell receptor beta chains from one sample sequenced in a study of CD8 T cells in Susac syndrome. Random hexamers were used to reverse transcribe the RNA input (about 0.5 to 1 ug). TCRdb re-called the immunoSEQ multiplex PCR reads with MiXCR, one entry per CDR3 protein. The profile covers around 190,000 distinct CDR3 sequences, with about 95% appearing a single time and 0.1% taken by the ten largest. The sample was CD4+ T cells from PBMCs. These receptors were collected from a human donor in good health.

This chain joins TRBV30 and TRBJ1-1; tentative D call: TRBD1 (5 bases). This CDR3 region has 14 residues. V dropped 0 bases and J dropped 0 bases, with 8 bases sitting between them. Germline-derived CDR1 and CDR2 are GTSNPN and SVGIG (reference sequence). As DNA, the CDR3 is TGTGCCTGGAGTGTACGACAGATGAACACTGAAGCTTTCTTT. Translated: CAWSVRQMNTEAFF.

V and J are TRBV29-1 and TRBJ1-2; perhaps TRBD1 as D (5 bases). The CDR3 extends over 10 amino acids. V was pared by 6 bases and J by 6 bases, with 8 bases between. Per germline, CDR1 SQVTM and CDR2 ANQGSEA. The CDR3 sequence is CSVREDGYTF. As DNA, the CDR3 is TGCAGCGTCAGGGAGGATGGCTACACCTTC.

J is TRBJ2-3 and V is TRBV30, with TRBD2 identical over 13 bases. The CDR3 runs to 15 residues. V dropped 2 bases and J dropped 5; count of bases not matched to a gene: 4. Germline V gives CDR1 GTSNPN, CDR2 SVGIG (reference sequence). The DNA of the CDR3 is TGTGCCTGGAGTTGGGGACTAGCGGGACAAGATACGCAGTATTTT. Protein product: CAWSWGLAGQDTQYF.

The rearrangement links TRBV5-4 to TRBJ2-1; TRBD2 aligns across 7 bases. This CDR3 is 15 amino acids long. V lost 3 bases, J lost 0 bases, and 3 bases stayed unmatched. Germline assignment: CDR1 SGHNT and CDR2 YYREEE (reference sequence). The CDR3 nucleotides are TGTGCCAGCAGCTCTAGCGGTCCCTCCTACAATGAGCAGTTCTTC. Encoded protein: CASSSSGPSYNEQFF.

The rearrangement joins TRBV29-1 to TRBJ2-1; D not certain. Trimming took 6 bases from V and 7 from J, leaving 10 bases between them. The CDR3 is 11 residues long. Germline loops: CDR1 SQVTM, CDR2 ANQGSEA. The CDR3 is CSVDPRNEQFF. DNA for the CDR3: TGCAGCGTCGATCCCCGGAATGAGCAGTTCTTC.